The 14 T cell receptor beta chains below come from one sample, sequenced in a study of cytomegalovirus exposure and HLA in healthy donors. Vbeta (60) and Jbeta (13) primers were used in the PCR. Profiled with immunoSEQ multiplex PCR; TCRdb holds only in-frame clones, not every one. The sample holds about 250,000 clones, 92% seen once. Sequencing was done on a sample of PBMCs. These receptors all stem from a girl aged 2 to 10 in good health and CMV-seronegative.

This clone is a singleton in its sample. The rearrangement uses TRBV18 and TRBJ1-2, with 9 nucleotides matching TRBD1. V lost 5 bases and J lost 3; bases outside the gene matches: 10. Germline CDR1 is KGHSH and CDR2 is LQKENI. CDR3 length: 16 residues. The CDR3 region is CASSSTTTGGDYGYTF. CDR3 nucleotide sequence: TGTGCCAGCTCATCAACCACCACAGGGGGCGACTATGGCTACACCTTC. Filled out from reference TRBV18 and TRBJ1-2, the complete variable domain reads NAGVMQNPRHLVRRRGQEARLRCSPMKGHSHVYWYRQLPEEGLKFMVYLQKENIIDESGMPKERFSAEFPKEGPSILRIQQVVRGDSAAYFCASSSTTTGGDYGYTFGSGTRLTVV.

V gene TRBV28 combines with J gene TRBJ1-5, with 7 bases lining up with TRBD1. J gave up 0 bases and V 2 bases, and 19 bases lay outside the gene matches. CDR3 length equals 21 residues. Germline V gene data show CDR1 as MDHEN and CDR2 as SYDVKM. As DNA, the CDR3 is TGTGCCAGCAGTTTAATTTCAGGTCTAGGGGGCGCCGGCTCTAGCAATCAGCCCCAGCATTTT. Protein product: CASSLISGLGGAGSSNQPQHF.

The chain is built from TRBV11-2 and TRBJ2-1; 11 bases fit TRBD2. V lost 5 bases and J lost 6; bases outside the gene matches: 9. The CDR3 has 16 amino acids. CDR1 is SGHAT and CDR2 is FQNNGV in the germline V gene. This chain's CDR3 is CASSERLAGSGNEQFF. The CDR3 bases are TGTGCCAGCAGCGAAAGACTAGCGGGATCAGGCAATGAGCAGTTCTTC.

The rearrangement uses TRBV27 and TRBJ2-7, with 10 nucleotides matching TRBD1. The length of the CDR3 is 15 residues. V dropped 5 bases and J dropped 3; count of bases not matched to a gene: 7. The germline V gene encodes CDR1 MNHEY and CDR2 SMNVEV (reference sequence). The CDR3 DNA is TGTGCCAGCAGTCCCGGGGACAGGGGACACTACGAGCAGTACTTC. Amino acids: CASSPGDRGHYEQYF.

This clone was detected a few times. The chain combines TRBV2 with TRBJ1-1; the D is unclear. Trimming took off 4 bases at V and 0 bases at J, with 15 bases between the two ends. The CDR3 consists of 16 residues. Looked up from germline, CDR1 is SNHLY and CDR2 is FYNNEI. The CDR3: CASSGSLRDMNTEAFF. The CDR3 nucleotides are TGTGCCAGCAGTGGGAGCCTGCGGGATATGAACACTGAAGCTTTCTTT.

This chain uses TRBV2 with TRBJ1-2, with D hard to call. The CDR3 loop spans 15 amino acids. CDR1 is SNHLY, CDR2 FYNNEI, per germline. V lost 4 bases to trimming and J lost 7 bases, with 19 bases between them. In DNA, the CDR3 is TGTGCCAGCAGTGGAGGGCCCGAACCTTATAGTGGCTACACCTTC. It codes for CASSGGPEPYSGYTF. The full variable domain, its missing parts supplied by reference TRBV2 and TRBJ1-2, is EPEVTQTPSHQVTQMGQEVILRCVPISNHLYFYWYRQILGQKVEFLVSFYNNEISEKSEIFDDQFSVERPDGSNFTLKIRSTKLEDSAMYFCASSGGPEPYSGYTFGSGTRLTVV.

The chain has TRBV2 and TRBJ2-5, with D unresolved. V lost 7 bases to trimming and J lost 5 bases, with 8 bases between them. The CDR3 is 11 residues long. Germline V gene lookup returns CDR1 SNHLY and CDR2 FYNNEI. The CDR3 reads CASKVGETQYF. CDR3 bases: TGTGCCAGCAAGGTCGGGGAGACCCAGTACTTC.

V gene TRBV11-3 combines with J gene TRBJ2-7; TRBD2 aligns across 9 bases. There are 14 residues in the CDR3. The germline V gene encodes CDR1 SGHNT and CDR2 YENEEA. With 5 bases clipped from V and 2 bases from J, the junction kept 4 bases outside the gene matches. The CDR3 region has the DNA TGTGCCAGCAGCCCGACTAGCGGCACCTACGAGCAGTACTTC. It codes for CASSPTSGTYEQYF.

This chain uses TRBV7-2 with TRBJ2-7; possibly TRBD2 for D (7 bases). This CDR3 has 16 residues. Trimming shortened V by 10 bases and J by 8 bases, and 30 bases separated the two germline ends. Germline CDR1 is SGHTA and CDR2 is FQGNSA. The CDR3 loop reads CATASTPPRGQIKQYF. The CDR3 coding sequence is TGTGCCACAGCTAGTACCCCTCCGCGGGGGCAAATCAAGCAGTACTTC.

The chain links TRBV27 to TRBJ2-7, with 7 positions matching TRBD2. In germline, CDR1 is MNHEY, CDR2 SMNVEV (reference sequence). This CDR3 contains 14 residues. V dropped 2 bases and J dropped 2; count of bases not matched to a gene: 3. This CDR3 is CASSLKLATYEQYF. CDR3 DNA: TGTGCCAGCAGTTTAAAACTAGCGACCTACGAGCAGTACTTC.

The genes are TRBV2 and TRBJ1-3; D perhaps matches TRBD1 (5 bases). Trimming took off 2 bases at V and 4 bases at J, with 21 bases between the two ends. Germline values: CDR1 SNHLY, CDR2 FYNNEI. The CDR3 is 18 amino acids. CDR3 bases: TGTGCCAGCAGTGAATCATGGAGGGACCCTACGTCCGGAAACACCATATATTTT. Its translation is CASSESWRDPTSGNTIYF.

This chain links TRBV6-6 with TRBJ1-2; 9 positions match TRBD1. Germline loops: CDR1 MNHNY, CDR2 SVGAGI (reference sequence). The J segment lost 8 bases and the V segment lost 6 bases, leaving 7 bases of the junction unmatched. The CDR3 loop spans 13 amino acids. CDR3 coding DNA: TGTGCCAGCAGACCCGGACAGGGGCGCGGCTACACCTTC. This gives the protein CASRPGQGRGYTF.

CDR3 in DNA: TGTGCCAGCAGTGCTGGGGGGGGCGGTGAGCAGTTCTTC. This encodes CASSAGGGGEQFF. The gene calls are TRBV6-5 and TRBJ2-1, with TRBD2 as a possible D gene (7 bases). Trimming left V 5 bases short and J 9 bases short, with 14 bases between. CDR3 length: 13 residues. Germline lookup yields CDR1 MNHEY and CDR2 SVGAGI.

In this sample, this clone turned up once. The chain has TRBV7-2 and TRBJ2-4, with 8 bases matching TRBD2. There are 13 residues in the CDR3. Losses at the gene ends were 5 bases for V and 6 bases for J; bases not matched to a gene: 3. CDR1 is SGHTA and CDR2 is FQGNSA in the germline V gene. The CDR3 nucleotides are TGTGCCAGCAGCCAGGCGGGGGGAAACATTCAGTACTTC. It is translated as CASSQAGGNIQYF.